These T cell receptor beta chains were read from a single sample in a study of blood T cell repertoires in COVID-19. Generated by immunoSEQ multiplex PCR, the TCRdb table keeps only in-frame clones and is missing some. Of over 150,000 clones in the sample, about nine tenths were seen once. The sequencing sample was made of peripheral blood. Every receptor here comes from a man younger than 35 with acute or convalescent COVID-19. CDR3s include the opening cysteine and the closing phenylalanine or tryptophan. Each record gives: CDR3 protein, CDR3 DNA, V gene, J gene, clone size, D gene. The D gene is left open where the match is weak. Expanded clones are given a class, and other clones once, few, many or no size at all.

CDR3aa: CASTHKAGERNEQFF
CDR3nt: TGCGCCAGCACCCATAAAGCGGGAGAAAGGAATGAGCAGTTCTTC
v_gene: TRBV5-1
j_gene: TRBJ2-1
abundance: NA
d_gene: TRBD2

CDR3aa: CASSQTGTGPGNTIYF
CDR3nt: TGTGCCAGCAGCCAAACCGGGACAGGGCCCGGAAACACCATATATTTT
v_gene: TRBV4-2
j_gene: TRBJ1-3
abundance: NA
d_gene: TRBD1

CDR3aa: CASSPGQGHSPLHF
CDR3nt: TGTGCCAGCAGTCCGGGACAGGGTCACTCACCCCTCCACTTT
v_gene: TRBV11-2
j_gene: TRBJ1-6
abundance: once
d_gene: TRBD1

CDR3aa: CASSQVWDRANEKLFF
CDR3nt: TGTGCCAGCAGCCAAGTATGGGACAGGGCAAATGAAAAACTGTTTTTT
v_gene: TRBV3-1/TRBV3-2
j_gene: TRBJ1-4
abundance: NA
d_gene: TRBD1

CDR3aa: CASSMVVSGIQETQYF
CDR3nt: TGTGCCAGTAGTATGGTAGTGTCAGGTATACAAGAGACCCAGTACTTC
v_gene: TRBV19
j_gene: TRBJ2-5
abundance: NA
d_gene: NA

CDR3aa: CASSFRDRVGNSPLHF
CDR3nt: TGCGCCAGCAGCTTTCGGGACAGAGTGGGTAACTCACCCCTCCACTTT
v_gene: TRBV5-1
j_gene: TRBJ1-6
abundance: NA
d_gene: TRBD1

CDR3aa: CASSLAGTDLPFNSPLHF
CDR3nt: TGTGCCAGCAGCTTAGCAGGGACAGACCTACCTTTCAATTCACCCCTCCACTTT
v_gene: TRBV7-9
j_gene: TRBJ1-6
abundance: NA
d_gene: TRBD1

CDR3aa: CASGGAGTPLDPNEKLFF
CDR3nt: TGTGCTAGTGGTGGGGCGGGGACGCCCTTGGACCCTAATGAAAAACTGTTTTTT
v_gene: TRBV12-5
j_gene: TRBJ1-4
abundance: NA
d_gene: NA

CDR3aa: CASSGPFTYEQYF
CDR3nt: TGTGCCAGCAGCGGGCCCTTCACCTACGAGCAGTACTTC
v_gene: TRBV9
j_gene: TRBJ2-7
abundance: NA
d_gene: NA

CDR3aa: CSGHRGQGTEAFF
CDR3nt: TGCAGCGGCCACAGGGGGCAAGGCACTGAAGCTTTCTTT
v_gene: TRBV29-1
j_gene: TRBJ1-1
abundance: NA
d_gene: TRBD1

CDR3aa: CASSQAGRAGRAFF
CDR3nt: TGTGCCAGCAGCCAAGCCGGGAGGGCCGGTCGAGCTTTCTTT
v_gene: TRBV3-1/TRBV3-2
j_gene: TRBJ1-1
abundance: NA
d_gene: NA

CDR3aa: CASSLGGSDGYTF
CDR3nt: TGTGCCAGCAGCTTGGGGGGGTCGGATGGCTACACCTTC
v_gene: TRBV7-9
j_gene: TRBJ1-2
abundance: NA
d_gene: NA

CDR3aa: CASSRGTGGTSYEQYF
CDR3nt: TGTGCCAGCTCACGGGGGACTGGGGGGACCTCCTACGAGCAGTACTTC
v_gene: TRBV18
j_gene: TRBJ2-7
abundance: NA
d_gene: NA

CDR3aa: CASSPRDREYGTEAFF
CDR3nt: TGCGCCAGCAGCCCCCGGGACAGGGAGTATGGGACTGAAGCTTTCTTT
v_gene: TRBV4-1
j_gene: TRBJ1-1
abundance: NA
d_gene: TRBD1

CDR3aa: CASSVGWVGEREQYF
CDR3nt: TGTGCCAGCAGCGTAGGGTGGGTGGGAGAGCGCGAGCAGTACTTC
v_gene: TRBV9
j_gene: TRBJ2-7
abundance: NA
d_gene: NA

CDR3aa: CASSIPVLTGNTIYF
CDR3nt: TGTGCCAGTAGTATCCCGGTTCTAACTGGAAACACCATATATTTT
v_gene: TRBV19
j_gene: TRBJ1-3
abundance: NA
d_gene: NA

CDR3aa: CASSRQGSYEQYF
CDR3nt: TGTGCCAGCAGCAGACAGGGATCCTACGAGCAGTACTTC
v_gene: TRBV6-5
j_gene: TRBJ2-7
abundance: NA
d_gene: TRBD1